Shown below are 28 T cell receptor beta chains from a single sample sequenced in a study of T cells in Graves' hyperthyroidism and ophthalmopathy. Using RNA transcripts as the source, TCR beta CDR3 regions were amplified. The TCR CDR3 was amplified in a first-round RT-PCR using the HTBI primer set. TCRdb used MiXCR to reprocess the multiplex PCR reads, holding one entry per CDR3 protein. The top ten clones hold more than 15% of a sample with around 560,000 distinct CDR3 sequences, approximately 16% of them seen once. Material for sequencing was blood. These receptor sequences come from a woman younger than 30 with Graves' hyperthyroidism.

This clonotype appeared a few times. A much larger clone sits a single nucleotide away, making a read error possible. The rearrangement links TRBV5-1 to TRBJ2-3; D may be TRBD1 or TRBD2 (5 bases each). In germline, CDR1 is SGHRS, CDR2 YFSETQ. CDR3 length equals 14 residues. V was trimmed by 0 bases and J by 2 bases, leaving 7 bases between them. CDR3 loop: CASSLGGDTDTQYF. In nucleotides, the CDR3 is TGCGCCAGCAGCTTGGGAGGGGACACAGATACGCAGTATTTT.

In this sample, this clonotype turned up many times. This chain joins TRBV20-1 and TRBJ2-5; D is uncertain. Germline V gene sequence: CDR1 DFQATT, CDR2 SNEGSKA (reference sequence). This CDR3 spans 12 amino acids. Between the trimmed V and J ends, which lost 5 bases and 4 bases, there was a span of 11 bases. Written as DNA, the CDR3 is TGCAGTGCTCCTCCCTGGGGAGAGACCCAGTACTTC. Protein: CSAPPWGETQYF.

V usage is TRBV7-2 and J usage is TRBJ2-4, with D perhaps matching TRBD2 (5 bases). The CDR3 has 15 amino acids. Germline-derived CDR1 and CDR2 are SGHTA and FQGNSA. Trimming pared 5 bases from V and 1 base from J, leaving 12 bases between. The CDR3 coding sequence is TGTGCCAGCAGCCAAATAAGAGGGGCCAAAAACATTCAGTACTTC. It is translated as CASSQIRGAKNIQYF.

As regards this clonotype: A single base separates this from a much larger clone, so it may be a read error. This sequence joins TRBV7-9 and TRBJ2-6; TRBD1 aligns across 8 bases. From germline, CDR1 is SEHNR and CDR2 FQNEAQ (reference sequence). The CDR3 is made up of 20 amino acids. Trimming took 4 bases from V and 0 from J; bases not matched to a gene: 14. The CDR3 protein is CASSSLRTGSIYSGANVLTF. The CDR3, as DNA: TGTGCCAGCAGCTCCCTTAGGACAGGGTCGATATACTCTGGGGCCAACGTCCTGACTTTC.

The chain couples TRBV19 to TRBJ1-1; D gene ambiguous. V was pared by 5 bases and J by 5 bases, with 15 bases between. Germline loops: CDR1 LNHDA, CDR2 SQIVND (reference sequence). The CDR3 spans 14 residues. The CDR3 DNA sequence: TGTGCCAGTAGTCAAGTTCTCAGGAGTACTGAAGCTTTCTTT. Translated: CASSQVLRSTEAFF.

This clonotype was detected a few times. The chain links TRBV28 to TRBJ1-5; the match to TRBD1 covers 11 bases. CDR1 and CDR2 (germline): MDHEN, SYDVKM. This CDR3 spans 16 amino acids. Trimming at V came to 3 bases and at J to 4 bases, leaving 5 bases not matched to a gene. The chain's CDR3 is CASSFFGTGGNQPQHF. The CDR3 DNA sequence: TGTGCCAGCAGTTTCTTCGGGACAGGGGGGAATCAGCCCCAGCATTTT.

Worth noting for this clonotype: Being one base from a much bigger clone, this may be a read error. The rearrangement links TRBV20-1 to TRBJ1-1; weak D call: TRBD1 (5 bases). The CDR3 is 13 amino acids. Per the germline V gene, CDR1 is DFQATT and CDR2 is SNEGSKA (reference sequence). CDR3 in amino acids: CSAPSLRGTEGFF. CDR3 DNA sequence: TGCAGTGCCCCAAGTTTGAGGGGCACTGAAGGTTTCTTT.

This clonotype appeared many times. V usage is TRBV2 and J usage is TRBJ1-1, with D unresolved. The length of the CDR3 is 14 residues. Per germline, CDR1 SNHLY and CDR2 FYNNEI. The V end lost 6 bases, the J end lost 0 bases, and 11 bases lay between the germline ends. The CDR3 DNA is TGTGCCAGCAGCCCAATGACGGTGAACACTGAAGCTTTCTTT. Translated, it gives CASSPMTVNTEAFF.

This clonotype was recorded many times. CDR3 residues: CASSQTGGSEQYF. Written as DNA, the CDR3 is TGTGCCAGCAGCCAGACAGGGGGCAGCGAGCAGTACTTC. This chain connects TRBV3-1 to TRBJ2-7, with 10 bases matching TRBD1. This CDR3 spans 13 amino acids. V lost 3 bases and J lost 6; bases outside the gene matches: 2. From germline, CDR1 is LGHDT and CDR2 YNNKEL (reference sequence).

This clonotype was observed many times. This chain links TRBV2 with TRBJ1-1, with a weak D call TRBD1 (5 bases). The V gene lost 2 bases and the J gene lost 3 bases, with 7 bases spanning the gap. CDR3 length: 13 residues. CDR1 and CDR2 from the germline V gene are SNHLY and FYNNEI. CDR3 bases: TGTGCCAGCAGTGAACTGGGGGACACTGAAGCTTTCTTT. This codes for CASSELGDTEAFF.

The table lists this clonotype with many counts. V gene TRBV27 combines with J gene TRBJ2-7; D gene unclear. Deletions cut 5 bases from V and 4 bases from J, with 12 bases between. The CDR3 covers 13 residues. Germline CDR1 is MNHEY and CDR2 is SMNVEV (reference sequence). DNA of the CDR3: TGTGCCAGCAGTCCCCGGGCCATTTACGAGCAGTACTTC. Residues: CASSPRAIYEQYF.

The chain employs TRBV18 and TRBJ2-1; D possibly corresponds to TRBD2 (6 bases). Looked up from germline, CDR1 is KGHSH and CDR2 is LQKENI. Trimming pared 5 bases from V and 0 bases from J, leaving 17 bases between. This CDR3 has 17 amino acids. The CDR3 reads CASSYRGFSGSYNEQFF. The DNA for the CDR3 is TGTGCCAGCTCATATCGTGGTTTTAGCGGCTCCTACAATGAGCAGTTCTTC.

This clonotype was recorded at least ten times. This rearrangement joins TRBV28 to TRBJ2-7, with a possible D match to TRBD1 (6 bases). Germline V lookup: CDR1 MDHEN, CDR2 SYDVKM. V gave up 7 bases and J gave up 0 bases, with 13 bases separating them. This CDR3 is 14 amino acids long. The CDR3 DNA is TGTGCCAGCACCCAGACAGGACGCTCCTACGAGCAGTACTTC. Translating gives CASTQTGRSYEQYF. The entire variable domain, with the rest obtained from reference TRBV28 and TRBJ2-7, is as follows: DVKVTQSSRYLVKRTGEKVFLECVQDMDHENMFWYRQDPGLGLRLIYFSYDVKMKEKGDIPEGYSVSREKKERFSLILESASTNQTSMYLCASTQTGRSYEQYFGPGTRLTVT.

Here the CDR3 reads CASSMTSGGPSSYEQYF. The CDR3 DNA reads TGTGCCAGCAGTATGACTAGCGGGGGGCCAAGCTCCTACGAGCAGTACTTC. The V gene is TRBV27, the J gene TRBJ2-7, with TRBD2 matching 13 bases. The CDR3 totals 17 residues. Germline CDR1 reads MNHEY; CDR2 reads SMNVEV (reference sequence). Germline trimming cut 5 bases from V and 0 bases from J; bases unmatched to any gene: 7.

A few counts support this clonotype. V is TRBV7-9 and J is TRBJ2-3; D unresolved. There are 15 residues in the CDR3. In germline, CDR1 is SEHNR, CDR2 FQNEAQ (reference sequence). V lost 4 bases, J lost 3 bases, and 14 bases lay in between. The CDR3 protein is CASSYGLVMTDTQYF. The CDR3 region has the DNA TGTGCCAGCAGCTATGGCCTAGTTATGACAGATACGCAGTATTTT.

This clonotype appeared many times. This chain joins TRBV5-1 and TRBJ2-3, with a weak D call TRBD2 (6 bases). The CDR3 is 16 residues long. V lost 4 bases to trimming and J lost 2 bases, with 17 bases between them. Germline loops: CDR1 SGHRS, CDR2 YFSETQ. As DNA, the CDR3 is TGCGCCAGCAGCAAGGGGACTCCCGCCCCCACAGATACGCAGTATTTT. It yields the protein CASSKGTPAPTDTQYF. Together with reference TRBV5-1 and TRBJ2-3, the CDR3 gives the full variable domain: KAGVTQTPRYLIKTRGQQVTLSCSPISGHRSVSWYQQTPGQGLQFLFEYFSETQRNKGNFPGRFSGRQFSNSRSEMNVSTLELGDSALYLCASSKGTPAPTDTQYFGPGTRLTVL.

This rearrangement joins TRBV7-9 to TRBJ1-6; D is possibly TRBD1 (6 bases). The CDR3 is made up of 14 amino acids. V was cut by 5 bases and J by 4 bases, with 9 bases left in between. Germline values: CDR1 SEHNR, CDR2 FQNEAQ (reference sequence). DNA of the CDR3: TGTGCCAGCAGCAGAGGGGGGTATAATTCACCCCTCCACTTT. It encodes CASSRGGYNSPLHF.

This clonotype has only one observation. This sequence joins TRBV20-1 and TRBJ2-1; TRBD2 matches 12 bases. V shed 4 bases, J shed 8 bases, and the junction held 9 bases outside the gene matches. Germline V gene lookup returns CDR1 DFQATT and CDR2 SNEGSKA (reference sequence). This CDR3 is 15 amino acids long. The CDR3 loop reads CSATRTSGIIHEQFF. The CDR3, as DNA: TGCAGTGCTACACGGACTAGCGGGATTATCCATGAGCAGTTCTTC.

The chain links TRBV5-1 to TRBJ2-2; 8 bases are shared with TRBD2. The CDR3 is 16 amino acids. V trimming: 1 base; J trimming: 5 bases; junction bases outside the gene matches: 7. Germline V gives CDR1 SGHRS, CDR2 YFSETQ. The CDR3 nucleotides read TGCGCCAGCAGCTTGTTTTCAAGCGGGAGAACCGGGGAGCTGTTTTTT. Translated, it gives CASSLFSSGRTGELFF.

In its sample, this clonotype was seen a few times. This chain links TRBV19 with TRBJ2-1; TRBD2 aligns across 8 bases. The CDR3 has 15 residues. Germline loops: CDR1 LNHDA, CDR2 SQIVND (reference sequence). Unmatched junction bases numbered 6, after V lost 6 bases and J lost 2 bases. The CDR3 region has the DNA TGTGCCAGTAGGATTAGCGGGAACCCCTACAATGAGCAGTTCTTC. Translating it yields CASRISGNPYNEQFF. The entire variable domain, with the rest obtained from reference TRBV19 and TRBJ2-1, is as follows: DGGITQSPKYLFRKEGQNVTLSCEQNLNHDAMYWYRQDPGQGLRLIYYSQIVNDFQKGDIAEGYSVSREKKESFPLTVTSAQKNPTAFYLCASRISGNPYNEQFFGPGTRLTVL.

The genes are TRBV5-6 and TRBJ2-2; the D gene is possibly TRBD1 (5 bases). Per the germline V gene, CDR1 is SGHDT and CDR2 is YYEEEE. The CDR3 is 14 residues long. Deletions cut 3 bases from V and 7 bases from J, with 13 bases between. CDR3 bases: TGTGCCAGCAGCTGGATCAACAGGCTCGGGGAGCTGTTTTTT. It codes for CASSWINRLGELFF. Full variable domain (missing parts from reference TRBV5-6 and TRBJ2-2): DAGVTQSPTHLIKTRGQQVTLRCSPKSGHDTVSWYQQALGQGPQFIFQYYEEEERQRGNFPDRFSGHQFPNYSSELNVNALLLGDSALYLCASSWINRLGELFFGEGSRLTVL.

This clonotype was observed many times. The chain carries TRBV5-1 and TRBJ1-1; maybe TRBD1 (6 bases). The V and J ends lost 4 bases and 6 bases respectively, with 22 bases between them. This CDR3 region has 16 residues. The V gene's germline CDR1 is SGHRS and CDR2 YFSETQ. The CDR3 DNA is TGCGCCAGCAGCAAAGCCGGGACCCAGGGGATTGCTGAAGCTTTCTTT. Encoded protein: CASSKAGTQGIAEAFF.

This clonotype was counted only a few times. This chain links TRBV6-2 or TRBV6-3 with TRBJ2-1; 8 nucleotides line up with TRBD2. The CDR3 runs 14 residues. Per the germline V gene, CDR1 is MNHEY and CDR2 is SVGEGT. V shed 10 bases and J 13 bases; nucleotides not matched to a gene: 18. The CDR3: CATKRDGREGGQFF. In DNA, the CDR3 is TGTGCCACAAAGCGGGACGGACGGGAGGGTGGCCAGTTCTTC.

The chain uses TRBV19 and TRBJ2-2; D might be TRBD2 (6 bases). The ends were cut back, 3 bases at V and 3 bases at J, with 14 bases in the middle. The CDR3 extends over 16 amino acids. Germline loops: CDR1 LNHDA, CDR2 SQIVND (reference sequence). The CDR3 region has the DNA TGTGCCAGTAGTATTAGGAGGGTAGTTCACACCGGGGAGCTGTTTTTT. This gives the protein CASSIRRVVHTGELFF.

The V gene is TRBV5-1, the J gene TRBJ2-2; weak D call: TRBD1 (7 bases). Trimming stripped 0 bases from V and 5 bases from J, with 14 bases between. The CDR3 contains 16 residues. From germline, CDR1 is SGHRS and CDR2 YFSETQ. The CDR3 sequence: CASSLEWRGLTGELFF. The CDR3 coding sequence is TGCGCCAGCAGCTTGGAGTGGAGGGGGCTAACCGGGGAGCTGTTTTTT.

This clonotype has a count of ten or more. CDR3 in amino acids: CASSQLGSHGYTF. Written as DNA, the CDR3 is TGTGCCAGCAGTCAATTAGGGTCCCATGGCTACACCTTC. The rearrangement joins TRBV12-3 or TRBV12-4 to TRBJ1-2; D gene unclear. V dropped 5 bases and J dropped 6 bases, with 13 bases sitting between them. CDR3 length equals 13 residues.

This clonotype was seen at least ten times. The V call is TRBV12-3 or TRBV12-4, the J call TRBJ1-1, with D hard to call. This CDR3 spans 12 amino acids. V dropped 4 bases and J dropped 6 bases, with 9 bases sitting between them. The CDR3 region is CASSSPVAEAFF. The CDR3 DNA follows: TGTGCCAGCAGTTCCCCCGTCGCTGAAGCTTTCTTT.

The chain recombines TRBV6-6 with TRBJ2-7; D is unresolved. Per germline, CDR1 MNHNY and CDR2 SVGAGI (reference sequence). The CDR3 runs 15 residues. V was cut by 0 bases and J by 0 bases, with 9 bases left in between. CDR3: CASSYSGRSSYEQYF. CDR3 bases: TGTGCCAGCAGTTACTCAGGCAGAAGCTCCTACGAGCAGTACTTC.